The 10 T cell receptor beta chains below all came from one sample that was sequenced in a study of control samples from healthy donors and cancer patients. Libraries were prepared by immunoSEQ multiplex PCR; TCRdb keeps only in-frame clonotypes and omits some of them. Counted here are about 270,000 clones, over 75% occurring once; the ten biggest clones make up 13%. The sample consisted of PBMCs. These TCRs come from a woman between 55 and 75 years old with lung cancer.

This clone was seen a handful of times. The chain is built from TRBV6-6 and TRBJ2-2; 9 bases match TRBD2. Germline V gene lookup returns CDR1 MNHNY and CDR2 SVGAGI (reference sequence). V shed 5 bases, J shed 3 bases, and the junction held 10 bases outside the gene matches. CDR3 length: 17 residues. For the CDR3, the DNA is TGTGCCAGCAGTCTTTCGCTTGCGGGAGGGGACACCGGGGAGCTGTTTTTT. This gives the protein CASSLSLAGGDTGELFF.

This chain connects TRBV7-6 to TRBJ1-6, with D hard to call. This CDR3 has 15 amino acids. Germline values: CDR1 SGHVS, CDR2 FNYEAQ. V dropped 1 base and J dropped 2 bases, with 6 bases sitting between them. Here the CDR3 reads CASSLGGTYNSPLHF. CDR3 coding DNA: TGTGCCAGCAGCTTAGGCGGGACCTATAATTCACCCCTCCACTTT.

The V and J genes are TRBV9 and TRBJ2-1; TRBD2 aligns across 9 bases. In germline, CDR1 is SGDLS, CDR2 YYNGEE. The junction had 7 bases not matched to a gene; V was cut back by 0 bases and J by 0 bases. This CDR3 spans 18 amino acids. DNA for the CDR3: TGTGCCAGCAGCGTAGCCGCGGGAGGGCCCGGCTCCTACAATGAGCAGTTCTTC. The encoded protein is CASSVAAGGPGSYNEQFF.

J is TRBJ2-3 and V is TRBV2; D possibly corresponds to TRBD1 (5 bases). Trimming cost V 2 bases and J 8 bases, with 11 bases left between them. Germline V gives CDR1 SNHLY, CDR2 FYNNEI. There are 13 residues in the CDR3. CDR3 region: CASSERAQGTQYF. The CDR3 nucleotides read TGTGCCAGCAGTGAAAGGGCGCAGGGTACGCAGTATTTT.

The V gene is TRBV6-6, the J gene TRBJ1-1; 7 nucleotides align to TRBD1. CDR1 is MNHNY and CDR2 is SVGAGI in the germline V gene (reference sequence). CDR3 size: 16 residues. J lost 4 bases, V lost 5 bases, and 13 bases had no gene match. CDR3 loop: CASSPPPQGLGTEAFF. CDR3 nucleotides: TGTGCCAGCAGTCCTCCTCCACAGGGGCTAGGCACTGAAGCTTTCTTT.

V usage is TRBV5-1 and J usage is TRBJ1-1; 9 positions agree with TRBD1. Trimming at V came to 1 base and at J to 4 bases, leaving 11 bases not matched to a gene. This CDR3 has 17 amino acids. Germline V lookup: CDR1 SGHRS, CDR2 YFSETQ. In DNA form, the CDR3 reads TGCGCCAGCAGCTTGCTGACAGGGGGTACAGGGACCACTGAAGCTTTCTTT. Its translation: CASSLLTGGTGTTEAFF. Full variable domain (rest looked up from reference TRBV5-1 and TRBJ1-1): KAGVTQTPRYLIKTRGQQVTLSCSPISGHRSVSWYQQTPGQGLQFLFEYFSETQRNKGNFPGRFSGRQFSNSRSEMNVSTLELGDSALYLCASSLLTGGTGTTEAFFGQGTRLTVV.

This clone was seen just once. The chain combines TRBV4-1 with TRBJ2-5; D is perhaps TRBD2 (6 bases). Trimming shortened V by 0 bases and J by 5 bases, and 28 bases separated the two germline ends. From germline, CDR1 is MGHRA and CDR2 YSYEKL. The CDR3 totals 20 residues. The CDR3 nucleotides are TGCGCCAGCAGCCAAGAAGCGTGGGCTGCAGGGACGGGGGAGAGGGAGACCCAGTACTTC. Translation: CASSQEAWAAGTGERETQYF.

The gene calls are TRBV18 and TRBJ2-7; TRBD1 matches 7 bases. This CDR3 contains 14 residues. Per germline, CDR1 KGHSH and CDR2 LQKENI. V shed 8 bases and J 2 bases; nucleotides not matched to a gene: 9. The CDR3 region has the DNA TGTGCCAGCGTCTCCGGGACAGAGACCTACGAGCAGTACTTC. Its translation: CASVSGTETYEQYF. The full variable domain, completed using reference TRBV18 and TRBJ2-7, is NAGVMQNPRHLVRRRGQEARLRCSPMKGHSHVYWYRQLPEEGLKFMVYLQKENIIDESGMPKERFSAEFPKEGPSILRIQQVVRGDSAAYFCASVSGTETYEQYFGPGTRLTVT.

This chain links TRBV19 with TRBJ2-7; 7 bases align to TRBD1. Trimming removed 9 bases from V and 3 bases from J; junction bases left unmatched: 8. The germline CDR1 and CDR2 sequences are LNHDA and SQIVND (reference sequence). The CDR3 sequence is 13 residues long. This chain's CDR3 is CASESGQNYEQYF. CDR3 DNA sequence: TGTGCCAGCGAGTCGGGACAGAACTACGAGCAGTACTTC.

This clone came up many times. The chain uses TRBV28 and TRBJ1-2; D might be TRBD1 (6 bases). The CDR3 is 14 residues long. Germline V gives CDR1 MDHEN, CDR2 SYDVKM. The V end lost 6 bases, the J end lost 7 bases, and 18 bases lay between the germline ends. CDR3 loop: CASSLGTHSIGYTF. The CDR3 nucleotides are TGTGCCAGCAGCCTCGGGACACACAGCATTGGCTACACCTTC.